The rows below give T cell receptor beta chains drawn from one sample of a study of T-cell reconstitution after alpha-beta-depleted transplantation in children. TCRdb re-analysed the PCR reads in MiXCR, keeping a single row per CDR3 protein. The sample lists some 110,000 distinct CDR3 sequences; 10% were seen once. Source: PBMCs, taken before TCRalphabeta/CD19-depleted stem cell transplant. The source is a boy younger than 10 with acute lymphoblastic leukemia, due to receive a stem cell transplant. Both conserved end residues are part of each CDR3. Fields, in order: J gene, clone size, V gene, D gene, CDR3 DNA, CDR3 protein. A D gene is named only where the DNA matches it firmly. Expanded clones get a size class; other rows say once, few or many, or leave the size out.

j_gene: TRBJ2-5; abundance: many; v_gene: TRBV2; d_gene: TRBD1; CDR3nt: TGTGCCAGCAGCCCGACAGGGCCCCAAGAGACCCAGTACTTC; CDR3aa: CASSPTGPQETQYF
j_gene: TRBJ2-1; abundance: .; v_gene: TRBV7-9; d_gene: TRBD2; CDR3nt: TGTGCCAGCAGCTTAGTAGCGGGAGCGTCCTACAATGAGCAGTTCTTC; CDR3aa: CASSLVAGASYNEQFF
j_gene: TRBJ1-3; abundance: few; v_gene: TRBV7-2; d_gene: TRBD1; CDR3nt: TGTGCCAGCAGCTTGGACAGGGGCTACTCTGGAAACACCATATATTTT; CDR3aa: CASSLDRGYSGNTIYF
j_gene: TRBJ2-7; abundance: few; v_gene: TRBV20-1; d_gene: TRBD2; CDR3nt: TGCAGTGCTCCCTCCGGGACTAGCGGGAGGGCCTTCCACGAGCAGTACTTC; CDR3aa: CSAPSGTSGRAFHEQYF
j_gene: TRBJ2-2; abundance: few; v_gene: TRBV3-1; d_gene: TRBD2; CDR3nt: TGTGCCAGCAGCCAAGCTAGCGGGAGAATGAACACCGGGGAGCTGTTTTTT; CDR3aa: CASSQASGRMNTGELFF
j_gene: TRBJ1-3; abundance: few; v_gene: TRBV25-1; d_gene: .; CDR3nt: TGTGCCAGCAGTCGGAGCTCTGGAAACACCATATATTTT; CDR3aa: CASSRSSGNTIYF
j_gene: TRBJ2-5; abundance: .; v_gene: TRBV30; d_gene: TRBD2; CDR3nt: TGCGGACTAGCGGGAGGCGTCCAAGAGACCCAGTACTTC; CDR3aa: CGLAGGVQETQYF
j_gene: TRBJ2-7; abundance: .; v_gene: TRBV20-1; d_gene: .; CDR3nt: TGCAGTGCTAGTAAGATTTCGCATTCCTACGAGCAGTACTTC; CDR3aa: CSASKISHSYEQYF
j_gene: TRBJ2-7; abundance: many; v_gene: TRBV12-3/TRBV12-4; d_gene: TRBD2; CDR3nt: TGTGCCAGCAGCTTAGCGGGAGGGCCGAGCGAGCAGTACTTC; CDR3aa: CASSLAGGPSEQYF
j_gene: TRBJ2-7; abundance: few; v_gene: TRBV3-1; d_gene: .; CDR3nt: TGTGCCAGCAGCCAAGGCCTGATCCCCGACTACGAGCAGTACTTC; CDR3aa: CASSQGLIPDYEQYF
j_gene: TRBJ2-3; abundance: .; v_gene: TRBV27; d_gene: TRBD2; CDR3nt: TGTGCCAGCAGTCGAGGGGCGGGAGTGAAACCAGATACGCAGTATTTT; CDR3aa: CASSRGAGVKPDTQYF
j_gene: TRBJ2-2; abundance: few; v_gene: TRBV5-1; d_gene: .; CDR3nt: TGCGCCAGCAGCTACTCCTCCCCGTCAACCGGGGAGCTGTTTTTT; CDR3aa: CASSYSSPSTGELFF
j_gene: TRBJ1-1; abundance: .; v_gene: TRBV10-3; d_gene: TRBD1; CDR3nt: TGTGCCTCTCAGGGACAGTTGAACACCGAAGCTTTCTTT; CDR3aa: CASQGQLNTEAFF
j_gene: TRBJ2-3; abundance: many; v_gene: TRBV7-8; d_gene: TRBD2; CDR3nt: TGTGCCAGCAGCGAGGGACTAGCGGGCTTCACAGATACGCAGTATTTT; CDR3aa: CASSEGLAGFTDTQYF
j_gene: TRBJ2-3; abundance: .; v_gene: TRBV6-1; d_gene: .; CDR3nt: TGTGCCAGCAGTCCGCCCACTAGCACAGATACGCAGTATTTT; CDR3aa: CASSPPTSTDTQYF
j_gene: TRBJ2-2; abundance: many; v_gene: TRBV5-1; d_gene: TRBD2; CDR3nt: TGCGCCAGCAGCTTGCAAGGACTAGCGACCGGGGAGCTGTTTTTT; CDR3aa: CASSLQGLATGELFF
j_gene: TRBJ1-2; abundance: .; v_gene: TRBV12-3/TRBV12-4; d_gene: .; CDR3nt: TGTGCCACCAGCGAAAGCGTTAACTATGGCTACACCTTC; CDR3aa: CATSESVNYGYTF
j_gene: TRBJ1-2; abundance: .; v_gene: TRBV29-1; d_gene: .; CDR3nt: TGCAGCGCTGCTCTGGCCGGGAGCTATGGCTACACCTTC; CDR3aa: CSAALAGSYGYTF
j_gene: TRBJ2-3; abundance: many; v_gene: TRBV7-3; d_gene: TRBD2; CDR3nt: TGTGCCAGCAGCTCTTATCTAGCGGGAGGCACAGATACGCAGTATTTT; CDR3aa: CASSSYLAGGTDTQYF
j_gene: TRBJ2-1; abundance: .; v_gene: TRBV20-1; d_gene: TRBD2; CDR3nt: TGCAGTGCTATTAATACCCGGACTAGCGGGAGGAGAAATGAGCAGTTCTTC; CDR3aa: CSAINTRTSGRRNEQFF
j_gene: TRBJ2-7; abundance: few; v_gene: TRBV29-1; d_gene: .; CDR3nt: TGCAGCGTCCAAACGGACGGCTACTACGAGCAGTACTTC; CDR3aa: CSVQTDGYYEQYF
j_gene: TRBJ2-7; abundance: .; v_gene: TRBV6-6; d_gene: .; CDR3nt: TGTGCCAGCAGTTACTCGGCTAGTTCCGAGCAGTACTTC; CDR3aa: CASSYSASSEQYF
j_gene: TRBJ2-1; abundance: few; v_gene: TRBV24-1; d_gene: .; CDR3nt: TGTGCCACCAGTGAGGTTGGCTACCTGAAGAATGAGCAGTTCTTC; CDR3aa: CATSEVGYLKNEQFF
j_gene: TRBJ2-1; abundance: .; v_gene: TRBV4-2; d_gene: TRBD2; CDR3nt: TGTGCCTCGGGGACTAGCGGGAGTTGGGACAATGAGCAGTTCTTC; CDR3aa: CASGTSGSWDNEQFF
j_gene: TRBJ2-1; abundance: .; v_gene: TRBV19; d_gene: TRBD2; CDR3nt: TGTGCCAGTAGTACCGCGGGAGGCCTGGCCCATGAGCAGTTCTTC; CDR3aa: CASSTAGGLAHEQFF
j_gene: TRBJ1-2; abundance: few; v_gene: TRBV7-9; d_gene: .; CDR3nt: TGTGCCAGCAGCTTAGAAGATGCGGATGGCTACACCTTC; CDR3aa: CASSLEDADGYTF
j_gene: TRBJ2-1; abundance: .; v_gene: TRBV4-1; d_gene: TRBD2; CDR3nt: TGCGCCAGCAGTCAAGATCTTGGGACTAGCGGGAGTCCTTGGGGTGAGCAGTTCTTC; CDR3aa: CASSQDLGTSGSPWGEQFF
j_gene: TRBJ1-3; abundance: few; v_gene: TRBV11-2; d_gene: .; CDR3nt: TGTGCCAGCAGTTCCAGGGCTTGGGGAAACACCATATATTTT; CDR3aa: CASSSRAWGNTIYF
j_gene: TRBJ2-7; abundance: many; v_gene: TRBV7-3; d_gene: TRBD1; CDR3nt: TGTGCCAGCAGCCAAGGAGCAGGGGGACCCTACGAGCAGTACTTC; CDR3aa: CASSQGAGGPYEQYF
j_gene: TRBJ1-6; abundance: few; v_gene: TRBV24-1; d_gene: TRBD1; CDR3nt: TGTGCCACCAGTGATTTTGGACAGGCTAATTCACCCCTCCACTTT; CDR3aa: CATSDFGQANSPLHF
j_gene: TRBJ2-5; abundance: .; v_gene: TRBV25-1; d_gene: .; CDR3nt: TGTGCCAGCAGTGGAAGGGAGACCCAGTACTTC; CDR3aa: CASSGRETQYF
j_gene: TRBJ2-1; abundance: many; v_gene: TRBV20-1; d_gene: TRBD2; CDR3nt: TGCAGTGCTAGAAGACTAGCGGGCAATGAGCAGTTCTTC; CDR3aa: CSARRLAGNEQFF
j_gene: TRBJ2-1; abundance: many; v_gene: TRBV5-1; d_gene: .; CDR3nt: TGCGCCAGCAGCCGTCTTGAGTGGGCAGGGGAGAATGAGCAGTTCTTC; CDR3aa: CASSRLEWAGENEQFF
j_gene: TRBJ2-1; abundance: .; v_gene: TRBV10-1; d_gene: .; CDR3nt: TGTTCAGGCAATGAGCAGTTCTTC; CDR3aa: CSGNEQFF
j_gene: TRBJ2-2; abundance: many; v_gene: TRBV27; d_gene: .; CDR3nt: TGTGCCAGCAGTTTAGTCAGGGGTACGAACACCGGGGAGCTGTTTTTT; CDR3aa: CASSLVRGTNTGELFF
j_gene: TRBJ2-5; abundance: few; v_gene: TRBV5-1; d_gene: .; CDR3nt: TGCGCCAGCAGCATGGGACCCCGGCAAGAGACCCAGTACTTC; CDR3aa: CASSMGPRQETQYF
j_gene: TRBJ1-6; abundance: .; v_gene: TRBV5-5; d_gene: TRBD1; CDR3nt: TGTGCCAGCAGACCCTCCCTGACAGGGGAATCCTATAATTCACCCCTCCACTTT; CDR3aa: CASRPSLTGESYNSPLHF
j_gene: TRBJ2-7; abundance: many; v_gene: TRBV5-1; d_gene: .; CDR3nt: TGCGCCAGCAGCAGGGGAGAGGAAGGACTACGGCTGTACTTC; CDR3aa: CASSRGEEGLRLYF
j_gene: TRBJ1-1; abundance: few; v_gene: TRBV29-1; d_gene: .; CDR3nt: TGCAGCGGGAGACAGGTACGAGGAGAAGCTTTCTTT; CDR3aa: CSGRQVRGEAFF
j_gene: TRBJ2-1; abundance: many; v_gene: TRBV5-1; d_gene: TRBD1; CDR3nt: TGCGCCAGCAGCTTGTTCCAGGGGGCCTACAATGAGCAGTTCTTC; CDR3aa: CASSLFQGAYNEQFF
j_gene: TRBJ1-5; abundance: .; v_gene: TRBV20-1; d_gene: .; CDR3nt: TGCAGTGCTAGAGACGGAGGAAGTTACAATCAGCCCCAGCATTTT; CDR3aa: CSARDGGSYNQPQHF
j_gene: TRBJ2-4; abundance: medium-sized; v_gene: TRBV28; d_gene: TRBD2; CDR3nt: TGTGCCAGCACTACCGGGACGGGACTAGCGGGCAGACCCCTTAAAAACATTCAGTACTTC; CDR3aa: CASTTGTGLAGRPLKNIQYF
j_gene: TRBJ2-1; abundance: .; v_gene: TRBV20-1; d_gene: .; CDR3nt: TGCAGTGCTTCCTACAATGAGCAGTTCTTC; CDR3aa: CSASYNEQFF
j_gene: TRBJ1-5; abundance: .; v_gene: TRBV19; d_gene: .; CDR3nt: TGTGCCAGTAGTCCGCTCCATAGCAATCAGCCCCAGCATTTT; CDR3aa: CASSPLHSNQPQHF
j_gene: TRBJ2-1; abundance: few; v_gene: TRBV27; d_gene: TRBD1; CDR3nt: TGTGCCAGCAGTTCAGTTTCCCCGGGACAGGGGTACAATGAGCAGTTCTTC; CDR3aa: CASSSVSPGQGYNEQFF
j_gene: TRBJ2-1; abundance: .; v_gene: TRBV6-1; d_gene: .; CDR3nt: TGTGCCAGCAGTTTTGGCTTAAATGAGCAGTTCTTC; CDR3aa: CASSFGLNEQFF
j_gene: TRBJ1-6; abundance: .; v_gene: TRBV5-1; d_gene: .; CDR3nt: TGCGCCAGCAGCCGTGGACAGCCTAATTCACCCCTCCACTTT; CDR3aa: CASSRGQPNSPLHF
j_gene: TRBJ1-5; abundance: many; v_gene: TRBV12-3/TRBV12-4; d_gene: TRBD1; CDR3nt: TGTGCCAGCAGTTTAGCATCAGGGGGCGGTCAGCCCCAGCATTTT; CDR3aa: CASSLASGGGQPQHF
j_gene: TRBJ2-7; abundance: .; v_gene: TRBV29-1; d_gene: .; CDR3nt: TGCAGCGTTGGCCAGGTCGACGAGCAGTACTTC; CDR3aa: CSVGQVDEQYF
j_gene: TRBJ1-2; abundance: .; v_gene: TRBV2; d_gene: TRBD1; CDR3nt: TGTGCCAGCGGGGGGACAGGAGGAAACTATGGCTACAACTTC; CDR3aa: CASGGTGGNYGYNF
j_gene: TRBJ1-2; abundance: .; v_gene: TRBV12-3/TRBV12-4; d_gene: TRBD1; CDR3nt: TGTGCCAGCAGCTCCGGGACAGGGTTCTATGGCTACACCTTC; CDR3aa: CASSSGTGFYGYTF
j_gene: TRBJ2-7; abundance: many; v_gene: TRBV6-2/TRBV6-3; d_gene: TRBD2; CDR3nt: TGTGCCAGCAGCTTACGGACGAGTACCGGGACTAGCCCTAGGCTAGGCTACGAGCAGTACTTC; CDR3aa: CASSLRTSTGTSPRLGYEQYF
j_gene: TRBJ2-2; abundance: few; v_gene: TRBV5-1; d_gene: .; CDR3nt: TGCGCCAGCAGCGAAAACACCGGGGAGCTGTTTTTT; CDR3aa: CASSENTGELFF